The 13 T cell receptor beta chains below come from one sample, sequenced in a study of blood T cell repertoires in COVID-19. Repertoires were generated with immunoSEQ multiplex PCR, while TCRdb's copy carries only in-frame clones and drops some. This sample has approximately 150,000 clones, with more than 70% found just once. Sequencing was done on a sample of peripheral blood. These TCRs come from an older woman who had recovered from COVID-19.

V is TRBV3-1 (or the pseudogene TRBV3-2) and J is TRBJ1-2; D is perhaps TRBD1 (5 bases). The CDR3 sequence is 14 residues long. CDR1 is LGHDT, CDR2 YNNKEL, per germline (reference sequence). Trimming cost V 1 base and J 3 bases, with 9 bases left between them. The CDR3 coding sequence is TGTGCCAGCAGCCAAGCTGGCAGGGACTATGGCTACACCTTC. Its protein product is CASSQAGRDYGYTF.

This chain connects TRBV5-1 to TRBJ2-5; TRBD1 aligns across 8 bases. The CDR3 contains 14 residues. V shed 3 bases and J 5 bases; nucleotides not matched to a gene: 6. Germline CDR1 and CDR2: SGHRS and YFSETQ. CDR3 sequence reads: CASSSTGVVETQYF. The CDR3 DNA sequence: TGCGCCAGCAGCTCGACAGGGGTCGTGGAGACCCAGTACTTC.

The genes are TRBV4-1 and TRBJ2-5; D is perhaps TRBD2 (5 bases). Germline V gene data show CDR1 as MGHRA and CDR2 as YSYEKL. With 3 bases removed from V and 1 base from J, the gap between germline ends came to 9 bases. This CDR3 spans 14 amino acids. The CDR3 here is CASSHGLFQETQYF. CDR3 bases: TGCGCCAGCAGCCACGGACTGTTCCAAGAGACCCAGTACTTC.

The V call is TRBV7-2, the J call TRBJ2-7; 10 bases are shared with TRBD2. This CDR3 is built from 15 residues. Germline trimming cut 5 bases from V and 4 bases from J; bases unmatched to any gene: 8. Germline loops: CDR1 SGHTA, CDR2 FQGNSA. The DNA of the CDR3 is TGTGCCAGCAGCCCTAGCGGGAGTATTGGGTACGAGCAGTACTTC. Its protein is CASSPSGSIGYEQYF.

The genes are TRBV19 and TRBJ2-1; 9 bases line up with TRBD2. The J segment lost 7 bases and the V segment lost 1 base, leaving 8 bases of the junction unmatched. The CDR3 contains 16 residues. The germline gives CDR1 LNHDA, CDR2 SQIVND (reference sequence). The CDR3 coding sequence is TGTGCCAGTAGTATAGCGGGGCTAGCGGGACTGAATGAGCAGTTCTTC. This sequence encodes CASSIAGLAGLNEQFF.

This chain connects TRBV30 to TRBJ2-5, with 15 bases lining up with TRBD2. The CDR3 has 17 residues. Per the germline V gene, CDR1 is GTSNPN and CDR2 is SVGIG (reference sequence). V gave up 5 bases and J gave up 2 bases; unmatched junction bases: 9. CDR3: CAWGSGTSGRWQETQYF. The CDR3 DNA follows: TGTGCCTGGGGATCGGGGACTAGCGGGAGGTGGCAAGAGACCCAGTACTTC.

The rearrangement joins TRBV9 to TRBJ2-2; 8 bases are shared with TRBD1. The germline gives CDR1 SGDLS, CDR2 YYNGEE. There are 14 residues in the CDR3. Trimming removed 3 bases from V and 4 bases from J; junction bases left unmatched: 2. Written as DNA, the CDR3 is TGTGCCAGCAGCGCGACAGGGGCCACCGGGGAGCTGTTTTTT. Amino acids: CASSATGATGELFF.

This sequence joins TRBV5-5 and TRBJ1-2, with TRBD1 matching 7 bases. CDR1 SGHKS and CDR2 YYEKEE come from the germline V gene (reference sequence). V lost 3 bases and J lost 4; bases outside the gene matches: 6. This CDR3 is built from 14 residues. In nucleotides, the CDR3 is TGTGCCAGCAGCTGGGACAGTGGCAGCTATGGCTACACCTTC. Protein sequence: CASSWDSGSYGYTF.

CDR3 in amino acids: CASSLPGGAGYTF. The CDR3 bases are TGTGCCAGCAGTTTACCGGGGGGGGCGGGCTACACCTTC. V usage is TRBV7-2 and J usage is TRBJ1-2; D is possibly TRBD1 (6 bases). Germline CDR1 SGHTA, CDR2 FQGNSA. The CDR3 totals 13 residues. V shed 6 bases and J shed 8 bases, with 16 bases lying between them. The full variable domain, rest sourced from reference TRBV7-2 and TRBJ1-2, is GAGVSQSPSNKVTEKGKDVELRCDPISGHTALYWYRQSLGQGLEFLIYFQGNSAPDKSGLPSDRFSAERTGGSVSTLTIQRTQQEDSAVYLCASSLPGGAGYTFGSGTRLTVV.

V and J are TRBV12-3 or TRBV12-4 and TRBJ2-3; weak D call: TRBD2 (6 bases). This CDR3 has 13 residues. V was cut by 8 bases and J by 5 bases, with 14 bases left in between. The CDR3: CASWSGLGDTQYF. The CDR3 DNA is TGTGCCAGCTGGAGCGGGTTGGGAGATACGCAGTATTTT.

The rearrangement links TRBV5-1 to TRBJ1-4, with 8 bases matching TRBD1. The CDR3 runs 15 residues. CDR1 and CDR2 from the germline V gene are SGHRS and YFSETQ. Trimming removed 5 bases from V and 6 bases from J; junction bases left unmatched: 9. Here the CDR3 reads CASRPQGARDEKLFF. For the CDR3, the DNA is TGCGCCAGCAGACCCCAGGGGGCGCGGGATGAAAAACTGTTTTTT. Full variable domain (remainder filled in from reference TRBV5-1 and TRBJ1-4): KAGVTQTPRYLIKTRGQQVTLSCSPISGHRSVSWYQQTPGQGLQFLFEYFSETQRNKGNFPGRFSGRQFSNSRSEMNVSTLELGDSALYLCASRPQGARDEKLFFGSGTQLSVL.

CDR3 protein: CASSGGTGAWTEAFF. The CDR3 region has the DNA TGCGCCAGCAGTGGGGGGACAGGGGCTTGGACTGAAGCTTTCTTT. The chain links TRBV10-2 to TRBJ1-1, with 10 bases identical to TRBD1. Germline CDR1 reads WSHSY; CDR2 reads SAAADI. V was clipped by 4 bases and J by 5 bases; unmatched bases: 7. The CDR3 loop spans 15 amino acids.

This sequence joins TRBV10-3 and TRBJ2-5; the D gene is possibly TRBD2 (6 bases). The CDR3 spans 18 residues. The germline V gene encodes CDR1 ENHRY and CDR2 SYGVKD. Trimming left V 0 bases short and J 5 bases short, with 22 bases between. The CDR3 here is CAISESSAPGVRGETQYF. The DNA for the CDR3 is TGTGCCATCAGTGAGTCCTCGGCCCCGGGAGTCCGGGGGGAGACCCAGTACTTC.